This T cell receptor beta chain stems from a study of T cells in women clearing cervical HPV infection. Findings and caveats of the study: CIN3+ cases had significantly higher TCR repertoire richness than controls, but evenness did not differ.

Each participant carried one incident cervical HPV16 infection only. Average input was about 1.2 ug genomic DNA for immunoSEQ TCR beta CDR3 amplification. Some clones are missing from TCRdb's copy, which holds only in-frame ones; the method was immunoSEQ multiplex PCR. This table holds about 36,000 clones. CDR1 is DFQATT and CDR2 is SNEGSKA in the germline V gene (reference sequence). The CDR3 runs to 12 residues. Trimming cost V 6 bases and J 4 bases, with 12 bases left between them. Turning to this clone: Its target is not known. The read finishes 3 residues shy of the CDR3 end, and the germline J gene is used to complete it.

This receptor was obtained from a woman between 18 and 70 years old with a cervical HPV16 infection that either progressed to CIN3+ or cleared (not recorded which). The chain joins TRBV20-1 to TRBJ2-5; D ambiguous. The sequenced sample was blood buffy coat. CDR3 sequence reads: CSAEDERETQYF. The sequenced part of the CDR3 DNA is TGCAGTGCCGAAGACGAGCGAGAGACC.